Listed below are T cell receptor beta chains from one sample, sequenced in a study of blood T cells in healthy people across ages. TCRdb passed the 5' RACE reads through MiXCR, listing each CDR3 protein once. Here the sample spans around 690,000 distinct CDR3 sequences, approximately 50% being singletons. The material sequenced was blood. The source is a man between 60 and 75 years old in good health. Both conserved end residues are trimmed from each CDR3. A D gene is named only where the DNA matches it firmly. Size is omitted from some rows. Given values are once, few, many or a class for expanded clones.

clone_size d_call cdr3_length j_call v_call cdr3_aa
. . 15 TRBJ2-3 TRBV12-3/TRBV12-4 ASSPYPDRLGTDTQY
. . 12 TRBJ1-2 TRBV28 ASSFNRVYYGYT
. TRBD1 13 TRBJ2-2 TRBV5-1 ASSPGQGENGELF
. . 14 TRBJ1-6 TRBV6-2/TRBV6-3 ASRSMGANYNSPLH
. . 12 TRBJ1-2 TRBV10-3 AISSETNNYGYT
few . 15 TRBJ2-3 TRBV6-5 ASSYSAAGSSTDTQY
. . 13 TRBJ2-7 TRBV5-1 ASSSGPTGAYEQY
few . 12 TRBJ1-6 TRBV20-1 SARVAGINSPLH
. . 17 TRBJ2-6 TRBV20-1 SARVWAGRPNPGANVPT
. TRBD1 11 TRBJ2-7 TRBV10-3 AISLDRDYEQY